A single T cell receptor (beta chain) is shown here with its context. This record comes from a study of shared clonotypes between healthy human individuals. Trimming shortened V by 1 base and J by 2 bases, and 7 bases separated the two germline ends. CDR1 and CDR2 (germline): SGHNT, YYREEE (reference sequence). CDR3 length equals 13 residues. Clones were sequenced by immunoSEQ multiplex PCR, and TCRdb holds only the in-frame ones, with some missing. The repertoire includes more than 550,000 clones, roughly 72% of them detected once, and less than 2% sits in the top ten. The TCR was taken from a woman in her twenties or thirties in good health. The chain uses TRBV5-4 and TRBJ2-7, with D unclear. The specimen sequenced was memory CD4+ T cells sorted from blood. The subset denotes: CD45RA-negative fraction. This chain's CDR3 is CASSLYGTYEQYF. The CDR3 DNA is TGTGCCAGCAGCTTGTACGGTACCTACGAGCAGTACTTC. Full variable domain (outside the CDR3, taken from reference TRBV5-4 and TRBJ2-7): ETGVTQSPTHLIKTRGQQVTLRCSSQSGHNTVSWYQQALGQGPQFIFQYYREEENGRGNFPPRFSGLQFPNYSSELNVNALELDDSALYLCASSLYGTYEQYFGPGTRLTVT.